The rows below give T cell receptor beta chains drawn from one sample of a study of Ad26.COV2.S vaccination and SARS-CoV-2 variants. The data were produced by immunoSEQ multiplex PCR, yet TCRdb's version contains in-frame clones alone and is incomplete. The sample records 350,000 to 500,000 clones, 89% being singletons. Sequencing used peripheral blood, obtained in a trial of Ad26.COV2.S vaccine versus placebo. The receptors originated from a person aged 18 to 65 who received the Ad26.COV2.S COVID-19 vaccine or a placebo. Each CDR3 is given with its conserved first and last residue. The D gene is left open where the match is weak. Rows may omit the clone size; those that give it use once, few, many or a size class.

CDR3nt: TGTGCCAGCAGCCCCCGTTCGCCCAGGGGGCACTATGGCTACACCTTC
CDR3aa: CASSPRSPRGHYGYTF
j_gene: TRBJ1-2
d_gene: TRBD1
abundance: -
v_gene: TRBV3-1/TRBV3-2

CDR3nt: TGTGCCAGCAGTAACAGGGGTAGCAATCAGCCCCAGCATTTT
CDR3aa: CASSNRGSNQPQHF
j_gene: TRBJ1-5
d_gene: TRBD1
abundance: -
v_gene: TRBV2

CDR3nt: TGCGCCAGCAGCCATACAGGGATGGGAGCAACTAATGAAAAACTGTTTTTT
CDR3aa: CASSHTGMGATNEKLFF
j_gene: TRBJ1-4
d_gene: -
abundance: -
v_gene: TRBV4-1

CDR3nt: TGTGCCAGCAGCTTTGCGGAGGTCTCTGGAAACACCATATATTTT
CDR3aa: CASSFAEVSGNTIYF
j_gene: TRBJ1-3
d_gene: -
abundance: few
v_gene: TRBV7-9

CDR3nt: TGTGCCAGCAGCGTCCCCGGACCCGCTTTGGGTCCCCTCCACTTT
CDR3aa: CASSVPGPALGPLHF
j_gene: TRBJ1-6
d_gene: -
abundance: -
v_gene: TRBV7-9

CDR3nt: TGTGCCAGCAGCTTAGTTGTTAGCCCAGGCTACGAGCAGTACTTC
CDR3aa: CASSLVVSPGYEQYF
j_gene: TRBJ2-7
d_gene: -
abundance: -
v_gene: TRBV7-2

CDR3nt: TGTGCCAGCAGTATTCCGGGCCAGCCAGAAAAACTGTTTTTT
CDR3aa: CASSIPGQPEKLFF
j_gene: TRBJ1-4
d_gene: -
abundance: -
v_gene: TRBV6-5

CDR3nt: TGTGCCAGCTCACCGACCGAGGGCAGGGGGCGTACCGGGGAGCTGTTTTTT
CDR3aa: CASSPTEGRGRTGELFF
j_gene: TRBJ2-2
d_gene: TRBD1
abundance: few
v_gene: TRBV18

CDR3nt: TGTGCCAGCAGCTTACGGCTTCGGGGGGGGCCTAGCACAGATACGCAGTATTTT
CDR3aa: CASSLRLRGGPSTDTQYF
j_gene: TRBJ2-3
d_gene: TRBD2
abundance: -
v_gene: TRBV7-6

CDR3nt: TGTGCCAGCAGTTTCAACCTCGGGACAAGGCAGTATTTT
CDR3aa: CASSFNLGTRQYF
j_gene: TRBJ2-3
d_gene: -
abundance: -
v_gene: TRBV27

CDR3nt: TGTGCCAGCAGCTTTCCCCCACGACAGGTCGATTTTTACGAGCAGTACTTC
CDR3aa: CASSFPPRQVDFYEQYF
j_gene: TRBJ2-7
d_gene: -
abundance: -
v_gene: TRBV7-9

CDR3nt: TGCGCCAGCAGCCATCCGATCGGGACTAGCGGCTACAATGAGCAGTTCTTC
CDR3aa: CASSHPIGTSGYNEQFF
j_gene: TRBJ2-1
d_gene: TRBD2
abundance: -
v_gene: TRBV4-1

CDR3nt: TGTGCCAGCGCCCGACTAGCGCTCTACGAGCAGTACTTC
CDR3aa: CASARLALYEQYF
j_gene: TRBJ2-7
d_gene: TRBD2
abundance: few
v_gene: TRBV7-9

CDR3nt: TGCAGCGTAAACAGGGGGCACACGGCGGATACGCAGTATTTT
CDR3aa: CSVNRGHTADTQYF
j_gene: TRBJ2-3
d_gene: TRBD1
abundance: -
v_gene: TRBV29-1

CDR3nt: TGTGCCAGCAGCTTGTCAGGAGGCGATCAGCCCCAGCATTTT
CDR3aa: CASSLSGGDQPQHF
j_gene: TRBJ1-5
d_gene: -
abundance: -
v_gene: TRBV5-6

CDR3nt: TGTGCCAGCAGCTTGGCCCAACAGGAGGATACGCAGTATTTT
CDR3aa: CASSLAQQEDTQYF
j_gene: TRBJ2-3
d_gene: -
abundance: once
v_gene: TRBV7-9

CDR3nt: TGTGCCAGCAGCCAAGAACACTTTAACTATGGCTACACCTTC
CDR3aa: CASSQEHFNYGYTF
j_gene: TRBJ1-2
d_gene: -
abundance: -
v_gene: TRBV4-2

CDR3nt: TGTGCCAGCAGTGACTCCGGGGGGGACGGCTACACCTTC
CDR3aa: CASSDSGGDGYTF
j_gene: TRBJ1-2
d_gene: -
abundance: -
v_gene: TRBV2

CDR3nt: TGCGCCAGCAGCTTGGCCGGAAGGAGGTACTCACCCCTCCACTTT
CDR3aa: CASSLAGRRYSPLHF
j_gene: TRBJ1-6
d_gene: -
abundance: -
v_gene: TRBV5-1

CDR3nt: TGTGCCAGTAGTACAGGACAGGGTGGGGTCGGGAATGAGCAGTTCTTC
CDR3aa: CASSTGQGGVGNEQFF
j_gene: TRBJ2-1
d_gene: TRBD1
abundance: -
v_gene: TRBV19

CDR3nt: TGCGCCAGCAGCTCACCTAGCGGGTTCAGCACAGATACGCAGTATTTT
CDR3aa: CASSSPSGFSTDTQYF
j_gene: TRBJ2-3
d_gene: TRBD2
abundance: -
v_gene: TRBV5-1

CDR3nt: TGTGCCAGCAGCTCAAGGGGGGGGAAGCGCCAATATGGCTACACCTTC
CDR3aa: CASSSRGGKRQYGYTF
j_gene: TRBJ1-2
d_gene: -
abundance: -
v_gene: TRBV7-2

CDR3nt: TGTGCCAGCAGCTTGGCAGGGACAGCCTATAGCAATCAGCCCCAGCATTTT
CDR3aa: CASSLAGTAYSNQPQHF
j_gene: TRBJ1-5
d_gene: TRBD1
abundance: -
v_gene: TRBV5-6

CDR3nt: TGTGCCAGCAGTGCGGCAGCGAGCTCCTACAATGAGCAGTTCTTC
CDR3aa: CASSAAASSYNEQFF
j_gene: TRBJ2-1
d_gene: -
abundance: -
v_gene: TRBV6-2/TRBV6-3

CDR3nt: TGTGCCAGCAGCTTAGGGCCGGGGGATGGAACGCAGTATTTT
CDR3aa: CASSLGPGDGTQYF
j_gene: TRBJ2-3
d_gene: -
abundance: -
v_gene: TRBV7-2

CDR3nt: TGTGCCAGCAGTTCGGGACTAGCGGGGGGGTTGTTCTTC
CDR3aa: CASSSGLAGGLFF
j_gene: TRBJ2-1
d_gene: TRBD2
abundance: -
v_gene: TRBV6-6

CDR3nt: TGTGCCATCTTTGACAGGGGGATTAATGAAAAACTGTTTTTT
CDR3aa: CAIFDRGINEKLFF
j_gene: TRBJ1-4
d_gene: TRBD1
abundance: -
v_gene: TRBV10-3

CDR3nt: TGTGCCAGTAGTTCCCGCTACAGGGACTACGAGCAGTACTTC
CDR3aa: CASSSRYRDYEQYF
j_gene: TRBJ2-7
d_gene: -
abundance: -
v_gene: TRBV19

CDR3nt: TGTGCCAGCAGTTCTAGACGGGAGGGTCGGGGAGATACGCAGTATTTT
CDR3aa: CASSSRREGRGDTQYF
j_gene: TRBJ2-3
d_gene: TRBD2
abundance: -
v_gene: TRBV7-9

CDR3nt: TGTGCCAGCAGCTCCCTTGCCTCACCCCTCCACTTT
CDR3aa: CASSSLASPLHF
j_gene: TRBJ1-6
d_gene: -
abundance: -
v_gene: TRBV5-6

CDR3nt: TGTGCCAGCAGTACAGGGTTGGAAGAGCAGTACTTC
CDR3aa: CASSTGLEEQYF
j_gene: TRBJ2-7
d_gene: -
abundance: -
v_gene: TRBV6-2/TRBV6-3

CDR3nt: TGTGCCAGCAGTACGGGACAGTTGGTATTGGAAAAACTGTTTTTT
CDR3aa: CASSTGQLVLEKLFF
j_gene: TRBJ1-4
d_gene: TRBD1
abundance: -
v_gene: TRBV28

CDR3nt: TGTGCCAGCGAGCAAGGGCACTATGGCTACACCTTC
CDR3aa: CASEQGHYGYTF
j_gene: TRBJ1-2
d_gene: -
abundance: -
v_gene: TRBV9

CDR3nt: TGTGCCAGCAGCGCTAGCGGGAGGAACACCGGGGAGCTGTTTTTT
CDR3aa: CASSASGRNTGELFF
j_gene: TRBJ2-2
d_gene: TRBD2
abundance: -
v_gene: TRBV9

CDR3nt: TGTGCCATCAGTGAGTTGGGGAACCGGGGAGTAGCTTTCTTT
CDR3aa: CAISELGNRGVAFF
j_gene: TRBJ1-1
d_gene: -
abundance: -
v_gene: TRBV10-3

CDR3nt: TGTGCCAGCAGTTCCTTGGGGGATACGCAGTATTTT
CDR3aa: CASSSLGDTQYF
j_gene: TRBJ2-3
d_gene: -
abundance: -
v_gene: TRBV6-5

CDR3nt: TGTGCCAGCAGCCCCCCAGGAGGGCAAGGCGGGGAGCTGTTTTTT
CDR3aa: CASSPPGGQGGELFF
j_gene: TRBJ2-2
d_gene: -
abundance: once
v_gene: TRBV7-2

CDR3nt: TGCGCCAGCAGCCCGAGTGTCGTAGCGGGAGGGCTTGGTGAGCAGTTCTTC
CDR3aa: CASSPSVVAGGLGEQFF
j_gene: TRBJ2-1
d_gene: TRBD2
abundance: once
v_gene: TRBV5-1

CDR3nt: TGTGCCAGCAGCTCCACAGGGATAGGCGCTGAAGCTTTCTTT
CDR3aa: CASSSTGIGAEAFF
j_gene: TRBJ1-1
d_gene: -
abundance: -
v_gene: TRBV5-4

CDR3nt: TGTGCCAGCTCACCTACTACAGACAGCTCCTACGAGCAGTACTTC
CDR3aa: CASSPTTDSSYEQYF
j_gene: TRBJ2-7
d_gene: -
abundance: -
v_gene: TRBV18

CDR3nt: TGTGCCAGCAGTTTCAGGCTACGAAAGAGCACAGATACGCAGTATTTT
CDR3aa: CASSFRLRKSTDTQYF
j_gene: TRBJ2-3
d_gene: -
abundance: once
v_gene: TRBV27

CDR3nt: TGCGCCAGCAGCCAAGATGGGACAGGGATTTACGAGCAGTACTTC
CDR3aa: CASSQDGTGIYEQYF
j_gene: TRBJ2-7
d_gene: TRBD1
abundance: -
v_gene: TRBV4-3

CDR3nt: TGTGCCAGCAGCCAAGATCTCAGCAATGAGCAGTTCTTC
CDR3aa: CASSQDLSNEQFF
j_gene: TRBJ2-1
d_gene: -
abundance: -
v_gene: TRBV3-1/TRBV3-2

CDR3nt: TGCAGCGTTGAAGGGACACCGGCGAACACCGGGGAGCTGTTTTTT
CDR3aa: CSVEGTPANTGELFF
j_gene: TRBJ2-2
d_gene: -
abundance: -
v_gene: TRBV29-1

CDR3nt: TGTGCCAGCAGCTTGGGGGGGTTCGACGAGCAGTACTTC
CDR3aa: CASSLGGFDEQYF
j_gene: TRBJ2-7
d_gene: -
abundance: -
v_gene: TRBV5-6

CDR3nt: TGTGCCAGCAGCCAACTATGGGGGGGCACAGATACGCAGTATTTT
CDR3aa: CASSQLWGGTDTQYF
j_gene: TRBJ2-3
d_gene: -
abundance: -
v_gene: TRBV3-1/TRBV3-2

CDR3nt: TGTGCCATCAATTCCGTGGGGACAAACACTGAAGCTTTCTTT
CDR3aa: CAINSVGTNTEAFF
j_gene: TRBJ1-1
d_gene: -
abundance: few
v_gene: TRBV10-3